This T cell receptor beta chain was sequenced during a study of CD8+ T cells in alopecia areata. As for the study in general: Dosing with tofacitinib proceeded for 6 to 18 months, followed by 6 months off drug.

Study results and caveats: Normal skin's resident alphabeta T cells are also sequenced in scalp samples.

For this clone: Its specificity is unknown.

The V gene's germline CDR1 is SGHNT and CDR2 YYREEE (reference sequence). The CDR3 contains 14 residues. Trimming cost V 5 bases and J 4 bases; bases outside gene matches: 3. cDNA serving as the sequencing template came from extracted, reverse transcribed RNA. Assay used: immunoSEQ multiplex PCR; TCRdb lists only in-frame clones, some missing. The table has hundreds of thousands of clones, roughly two thirds seen once. The rearrangement uses TRBV5-4 and TRBJ2-3, with TRBD2 matching over 11 bases. The source was CD4+ T cells sorted from blood, collected at week 0. The clonotype originates from a human donor with alopecia areata. CDR3 sequence reads: CASRLAGGPDTQYF. For the CDR3, the DNA is TGTGCCAGCAGATTAGCGGGGGGGCCAGATACGCAGTATTTT.